This entry concerns a single TCR beta chain. As yet, its antigen is unknown. The CDR3 is 13 residues long. The V gene's germline CDR1 is SNHLY and CDR2 FYNNEI. Trimming removed 4 bases at V and 1 base at J, with 5 bases between. This entry belongs to a study of early T cells in non-severe SARS-CoV-2 infection. Study background: Alpha and beta chains were unpaired, from unsorted whole-blood bulk RNA. Study-level results: Private and CD4 specificities were missed by VDJdb matching, skewed to anti-spike CD8.

Individual cDNA molecules each received unique molecular identifiers attached to them. TCRdb re-called the 5' RACE reads with MiXCR, one entry per CDR3 protein. Counted here are 70,000 to 85,000 distinct CDR3 sequences, more than 4% occurring once; the ten biggest clones make up about 7%. The specimen comprised whole blood, sampled at baseline. This clonotype was sampled from an adult who was a healthcare worker with PCR-confirmed SARS-CoV-2 infection or an uninfected control (not recorded which). This chain uses TRBV2 with TRBJ2-1; D gene uncertain. DNA for the CDR3: TGTGCCAGCAGTGGGACGTCCTACAATGAGCAGTTCTTC. Translation gives CASSGTSYNEQFF.